This T cell receptor beta chain stems from a study of blood T cell repertoires in COVID-19. The germline CDR1 and CDR2 sequences are LGHDT and YNNKEL (reference sequence). J was trimmed by 0 bases and V by 4 bases; bases with no gene match: 7. The CDR3 totals 16 residues. Repertoires were generated with immunoSEQ multiplex PCR, while TCRdb's copy carries only in-frame clones and drops some. The profile covers under 550,000 clones, with roughly 89% appearing a single time and 0.65% to 1% taken by the ten largest. The TCR comes from a man in his late teens or twenties with COVID-19, enrolled during active disease. Sequences were obtained from peripheral blood. V gene TRBV3-1 (or the pseudogene TRBV3-2) combines with J gene TRBJ2-3; 7 bases agree with TRBD2. The CDR3 DNA is TGTGCCAGCAGCCCCGGGCTAGCGGCTAGCACAGATACGCAGTATTTT. Its translation: CASSPGLAASTDTQYF.